This TCR beta chain emerged from a study of cytomegalovirus exposure and HLA in healthy donors. General study findings and limits: Apparent HLA restriction characterized most CMV-associated TCR beta chains in a later analysis.

The primer mix had 60 Vbeta and 13 Jbeta primers. The table came from immunoSEQ multiplex PCR; TCRdb's copy has only in-frame clones and leaves some out. In the table there are about 160,000 clones, roughly 80% of which are singletons. CDR3 length: 18 amino acids. Germline V gives CDR1 ENHRY, CDR2 SYGVKD. This clone was seen just once. Its antigen is not identified. The junction and the germline gene differ at one end; a read error may be behind it. The source is a woman aged 30 to 39 in good health and CMV-seronegative. The sample was PBMCs. The chain recombines TRBV10-3 with TRBJ2-6, with D perhaps TRBD2 (6 bases). This CDR3 is CAIRLERDSWSGANGLTF. The DNA for the CDR3 is TGTGCCATCAGACTCGAACGGGACTCATGGTCTGGGGCCAACGGCCTGACTTTC.